These T cell receptor beta chains were read from a single sample in a study of T cell clonotyping in hematopoietic cell transplantation. The method was immunoSEQ multiplex PCR; TCRdb's version includes in-frame clones alone and lacks a portion of them. This table has tens of thousands of clones, about 92% appearing once. This specimen was peripheral blood mononuclear cells, taken before stem cell transplant. Source of these receptors: a man between 45 and 60 years old with acute myeloid leukemia. Some clones in this sample may be carry-over from other donors' samples. The CDR3 runs from the conserved cysteine through the conserved F or W. D genes are given only for firm matches. Clone size is given for some rows only: seen once, a few or many times, or a class if the clone is expanded.

abundance	v_gene	d_gene	j_gene	CDR3nt	CDR3aa
-	TRBV11-2	-	TRBJ1-1	TGTGCCAGCAGCTTAGATTCTTTCTTGTACACTGAAGCTTTCTTT	CASSLDSFLYTEAFF
-	TRBV14	-	TRBJ2-3	TGTGCCAGCAGCCTCCGGGACAACACAGATACGCAGTATTTT	CASSLRDNTDTQYF
-	TRBV7-8	-	TRBJ2-5	TGTGCCAGCAGCTTAATCGGGGGAGAGACCCAGTACTTC	CASSLIGGETQYF
-	TRBV19	TRBD1	TRBJ2-6	TGTGCCAGTAGTCTAGATGGGCAGGGGGTCTCTGGGGCCAACGTCCTGACTTTC	CASSLDGQGVSGANVLTF
few	TRBV21-1	-	TRBJ1-1	TGTGCCACTGACAGCGGGCGAACTGAAGCTTTCTTT	CATDSGRTEAFF
-	TRBV5-1	-	TRBJ1-5	TGCGCCAGCAGCTTGGACACAGGGCTTGGGCAGCCCCAGCATTTT	CASSLDTGLGQPQHF
-	TRBV7-9	TRBD1	TRBJ1-3	TGTGCCAGCAGCTGGTACAGGGGAGAGTCTGGAAACACCATATATTTT	CASSWYRGESGNTIYF
-	TRBV28	-	TRBJ1-1	TGTGCCAGCAGGATCCCGGGGGGTTACACTGAAGCTTTCTTT	CASRIPGGYTEAFF
-	TRBV5-6	TRBD1	TRBJ1-2	TGTGCCAGCAGCTTGTCCAGGACAGGGTGGAGGGGCTACACCTTC	CASSLSRTGWRGYTF
-	TRBV5-4	-	TRBJ2-2	TGTGCCAGCAGCCAGGACGGTGTCGGGGAGCTGTTTTTT	CASSQDGVGELFF
-	TRBV4-2	TRBD2	TRBJ2-2	TGTGCCAGCAGCCCGGGACTAGCGGGGGGGGTCGGGGAGCTGTTTTTT	CASSPGLAGGVGELFF
-	TRBV18	-	TRBJ2-5	TGTGCCAGCTCACTGACGGGGGCCTGGGACGAAGAGACCCAGTACTTC	CASSLTGAWDEETQYF
-	TRBV19	TRBD1	TRBJ2-6	TGTGCCAGTAGTCCCTCATATCCGGGACAGGGAACTGGGGCCAACGTCCTGACTTTC	CASSPSYPGQGTGANVLTF
-	TRBV7-9	-	TRBJ2-7	TGTGCCAGCAGCCCCGGGACGCTAACCTACGAGCAGTACTTC	CASSPGTLTYEQYF
-	TRBV28	-	TRBJ1-1	TGTGCCAGCAGTTTTGAGGCAGGGGTTGACACTGAAGCTTTCTTT	CASSFEAGVDTEAFF
-	TRBV9	-	TRBJ2-3	TGTGCCAGCAGCGTAGGCAGGGCCGTCAGCACAGATACGCAGTATTTT	CASSVGRAVSTDTQYF
-	TRBV7-9	TRBD2	TRBJ2-5	TGTGCCAGCAGCTTGGGACTAGCGGGCACCAATCAAGAGACCCAGTACTTC	CASSLGLAGTNQETQYF
-	TRBV5-8	TRBD1	TRBJ2-7	TGTGCCAGCAGCTTGAGACAGGGGACCTACGAGCAGTACTTC	CASSLRQGTYEQYF
few	TRBV28	-	TRBJ2-1	TGTGCCAGCAGTTTATGGGCGGACCTCAATGAGCAGTTCTTC	CASSLWADLNEQFF
-	TRBV7-3	-	TRBJ1-1	TGTGCCAGCAGCTTTTTCATGAACACTGAAGCTTTCTTT	CASSFFMNTEAFF
once	TRBV4-1	TRBD2	TRBJ2-5	TGCGCCAGCAGCCCGGGCGGGGAGGGGGAGACCCAGTACTTC	CASSPGGEGETQYF
-	TRBV6-5	TRBD1	TRBJ1-1	TGTGCCAGCAGTACAGGACAGGGAGGCAGCACTGAAGCTTTCTTT	CASSTGQGGSTEAFF
-	TRBV4-3	-	TRBJ1-2	TGCGCCAGCAGCCAAGAGGGCCCAGAGGGCCCCCATGGCTACACCTTC	CASSQEGPEGPHGYTF
once	TRBV5-1	-	TRBJ1-1	TGCGCCAGCAGCTTGAGGGACCCTACCAACACTGAAGCTTTCTTT	CASSLRDPTNTEAFF
-	TRBV5-1	-	TRBJ2-1	TGCGCCAGCAGCGAACAGATTGACAATGAGCAGTTCTTC	CASSEQIDNEQFF
-	TRBV7-3	-	TRBJ2-5	TGTGCCAGCAGCTTATTACCAGGGCCGGTGGAGACCCAGTACTTC	CASSLLPGPVETQYF
few	TRBV27	-	TRBJ1-6	TGTGCCAGCAGTTCAAGGCAAGGCTCCTATAATTCACCCCTCCACTTT	CASSSRQGSYNSPLHF
once	TRBV11-2	TRBD1	TRBJ1-2	TGTGCCAGCAGCCCTCCGGACAGGCCCTATGGCTACACCTTC	CASSPPDRPYGYTF
-	TRBV7-3	-	TRBJ1-1	TGTGCCAGCAGCTTAAGGACCGGGACTGAAGCTTTCTTT	CASSLRTGTEAFF
-	TRBV25-1	TRBD1	TRBJ2-2	TGTGCCAGCAGTGAGGGACAGGATTGGTCCGGGGAGCTGTTTTTT	CASSEGQDWSGELFF
-	TRBV19	TRBD1	TRBJ2-2	TGTGCCACCAGACAGGGCTCGAACACCGGGGAGCTGTTTTTT	CATRQGSNTGELFF
-	TRBV11-2	-	TRBJ2-2	TGTGCCAGCAGCCCAAGGTGGGGCAGCGGGGAGCTGTTTTTT	CASSPRWGSGELFF
-	TRBV4-1	TRBD2	TRBJ2-5	TGCGCCAGCAGCCAGGCTAGCGGGGGCTGGCAAGAGACCCAGTACTTC	CASSQASGGWQETQYF
-	TRBV28	-	TRBJ2-5	TGTGCCAGCAGTCCGGTAGGACGGGGTGGAGAGACCCAGTACTTC	CASSPVGRGGETQYF
-	TRBV5-4	-	TRBJ1-1	TGTGCCAGCAGCTTGTATGTAGAGAACACTGAAGCTTTCTTT	CASSLYVENTEAFF
-	TRBV30	-	TRBJ2-2	TGTGCCTGGATTCGGACAGCGAACACCGGGGAGCTGTTTTTT	CAWIRTANTGELFF
-	TRBV7-2	-	TRBJ2-1	TGTGCCAGCTCCTTGTTAGTGGGAGCAGGCAATGAGCAGTTCTTC	CASSLLVGAGNEQFF
-	TRBV28	-	TRBJ1-2	TGTGCCAGCAGTAGGGGGACCCCCACTAACTATGGCTACACCTTC	CASSRGTPTNYGYTF
-	TRBV18	-	TRBJ2-5	TGTGCCAGCTCATCGGACACGCAAGAGACCCAGTACTTC	CASSSDTQETQYF
-	TRBV7-2	-	TRBJ2-1	TGTGCCAGCAGCCTTAGCCCCGGTGTGGCCTACAATGAGCAGTTCTTC	CASSLSPGVAYNEQFF
-	TRBV9	-	TRBJ1-5	TGTGCCAGCAGCCCCGCCGGGACAAACAATCAGCCCCAGCATTTT	CASSPAGTNNQPQHF
-	TRBV6-1	TRBD1	TRBJ2-7	TGTGCCAGCAGTGAAGTTCGGACAGGGGGCATGCAGTACTTC	CASSEVRTGGMQYF
-	TRBV7-9	-	TRBJ2-7	TGTGCCAGCAGCTTATTTGTCGGAGTGGGATCTTACGAGCAGTACTTC	CASSLFVGVGSYEQYF